These T cell receptor beta chains were read from a single sample in a study of T-cell memory formation after mild COVID-19. TCRdb reprocessed the 5' RACE reads with MiXCR, giving one entry per CDR3 protein. In the table there are 300,000 to 350,000 distinct CDR3 sequences, roughly 21% of which are singletons. Material: PBMCs or a T cell subset sorted from them (not recorded which). These receptors came from a man younger than 30 who had mild COVID-19 (a few samples of this study predate the infection). Cell type and time point are not known. The CDR3 runs from the conserved cysteine through the conserved F or W. The D gene is left open where the match is weak. Some rows have no size entry. The others give once, few or many, or a class for an expanded clone.

D gene,clone size,V gene,J gene,CDR3 DNA,CDR3 protein
TRBD2,few,TRBV5-4,TRBJ2-7,TGTGCCAGCAGCTTGAGGGCGGGGGGCCTCGAGCAGTACTTC,CASSLRAGGLEQYF
-,-,TRBV7-9,TRBJ1-1,TGTGCCAGCATCGGAAACACTGAAGCTTTCTTT,CASIGNTEAFF
TRBD1,-,TRBV11-1,TRBJ2-7,TGTGCCAGCAAACGACAGGGTCCCTACGAGCAGTACTTC,CASKRQGPYEQYF
TRBD1,-,TRBV20-1,TRBJ1-5,TGCAGTGCTAGAGGGTCGGGACAGTTCGTTCAGCCCCAGCATTTT,CSARGSGQFVQPQHF
-,many,TRBV7-9,TRBJ2-5,TGTGCCAGCAGCTTCAGGGGCGTTGAGACCCAGTACTTC,CASSFRGVETQYF
-,-,TRBV3-1,TRBJ2-1,TGTGCCAGCAGTTTAGGGGCCGGAGTCAATGAGCAGTTCTTC,CASSLGAGVNEQFF
TRBD1,-,TRBV4-1,TRBJ1-1,TGCGCCAGCACGGACAGCCAGACAGGGAGTGGGGGAGCTTTCTTT,CASTDSQTGSGGAFF
TRBD1,few,TRBV25-1,TRBJ2-5,TGTGCCAGCAGGACAGGGGGGGAGACCCAGTACTTC,CASRTGGETQYF
TRBD1,few,TRBV6-6,TRBJ2-5,TGTGCCAGCAGTTACTCGCCCGGACAGGGAGAGACCCAGTACTTC,CASSYSPGQGETQYF
TRBD1,few,TRBV6-2/TRBV6-3,TRBJ2-5,TGTGCCAGCAGTTACTTTGACAGGGTGGAGACCCAGTACTTC,CASSYFDRVETQYF
-,-,TRBV27,TRBJ2-3,TGTGCCAGCAGTTTATCAGGCAGCTTACTACTATTTAGCACAGATACGCAGTATTTT,CASSLSGSLLLFSTDTQYF
TRBD1,few,TRBV9,TRBJ2-2,TGTGCCAGCAGCACGAGGACAGGGCTTAGCGGGGAGCTGTTTTTT,CASSTRTGLSGELFF
TRBD1,few,TRBV12-3/TRBV12-4,TRBJ2-4,TGTGCCAGCAGTCTAGACGTCCGGGACAGGGGGTTGTATATTCGGTACTTC,CASSLDVRDRGLYIRYF
TRBD2,many,TRBV7-2,TRBJ2-3,TGTGCCAGCAGCTCCATAGCGGGGCGCACAGATACGCAGTATTTT,CASSSIAGRTDTQYF
TRBD2,-,TRBV3-1,TRBJ2-3,TGTGCCAGCAGCCAAGTGGGACTAGCGGGGGGGCCCGCAGATACGCAGTATTTT,CASSQVGLAGGPADTQYF
-,few,TRBV20-1,TRBJ1-2,TGCAGTGCCCAACATTCAGGCTATGGCTACACCTTC,CSAQHSGYGYTF
-,few,TRBV5-1,TRBJ2-3,TGCGCCAGCAGCCAAAGGGGAGGGGGCGTCACAGATACGCAGTATTTT,CASSQRGGGVTDTQYF
-,-,TRBV30,TRBJ2-1,TGTGCCCGTGGGTCGGCCTACAATGAGCAGTTCTTC,CARGSAYNEQFF
-,few,TRBV20-1,TRBJ1-6,TGCAGTGCTAGAGTCAGTATCGCCTATAATTCACCCCTCCACTTT,CSARVSIAYNSPLHF
-,few,TRBV12-3/TRBV12-4,TRBJ1-5,TGTGCCAGCATCAGCGGTCCGGGTTATCAGCCCCAGCATTTT,CASISGPGYQPQHF
TRBD2,-,TRBV20-1,TRBJ2-3,TGCAGTGCCGCGTTACTGGCGGGGGGTAGCACAGATACGCAGTATTTT,CSAALLAGGSTDTQYF
-,-,TRBV11-2,TRBJ1-1,TGTGCCAGCAGCTTTGAGTTCAGGGGCACTGAAGCTTTCTTT,CASSFEFRGTEAFF
-,-,TRBV27,TRBJ2-7,TGTGCCAGCAGTTCCCTCCTGGGGGGCAATTACCACGAGCAGTACTTC,CASSSLLGGNYHEQYF
-,many,TRBV11-2,TRBJ1-2,TGTGCCAGCAGCTCTACCGGGGTCTATGGCTACACCTTC,CASSSTGVYGYTF
-,many,TRBV7-2,TRBJ2-1,TGTGCCAGCAGCTTCGGGTTAAGGGGGGCAGGGGCCGATGAGCAGTTCTTC,CASSFGLRGAGADEQFF
-,many,TRBV7-9,TRBJ2-7,TGTGCCAGCAGCCGTAGACAGTACGAGCAGTACTTC,CASSRRQYEQYF
-,-,TRBV6-5,TRBJ2-7,TGTGCCAGCAGTCCCCGCAGCCCGTTAAACGAGCAGTACTTC,CASSPRSPLNEQYF
-,-,TRBV6-5,TRBJ2-7,TGTGCCAGCAGTTACTCGCTGGGGATTTACGAGCAGTACTTC,CASSYSLGIYEQYF
TRBD1,few,TRBV6-5,TRBJ2-5,TGTGCCAGCAGTCAGTCCGGGACAGGTGGGACCCAGTACTTC,CASSQSGTGGTQYF
-,-,TRBV6-2/TRBV6-3,TRBJ2-5,TGTGCCAGCAGCCCCCACGTCGCCCAGTACTTC,CASSPHVAQYF
-,-,TRBV7-8,TRBJ1-5,TGTGCCAGCAGCTTAGATATACATCAGCCCCAGCATTTT,CASSLDIHQPQHF
-,-,TRBV6-1,TRBJ1-6,TGTGCCAGCAGTGAACTTGAGGGTTACTATAATTCACCCCTCCACTTT,CASSELEGYYNSPLHF
-,-,TRBV3-1,TRBJ2-3,TGTGCCGCCCAGCGGCGTAGCACAGATACGCAGTATTTT,CAAQRRSTDTQYF
TRBD1,-,TRBV7-8,TRBJ1-2,TGTGCCAGCAGCTCCTCGGGACAGGGTCGGTATGGCTACACCTTC,CASSSSGQGRYGYTF
TRBD2,many,TRBV6-4,TRBJ2-3,TGTGCCACTTCCAAGCGGGGGGGAACAGATACGCAGTATTTT,CATSKRGGTDTQYF
-,few,TRBV29-1,TRBJ1-5,TGCAGCGTAGCCGGACAGCCTAATCAGCCCCAGCATTTT,CSVAGQPNQPQHF
TRBD1,few,TRBV12-3/TRBV12-4,TRBJ1-5,TGTGCCAGCAGTCCACAGGGGCCCAATCAGCCCCAGCATTTT,CASSPQGPNQPQHF
-,-,TRBV24-1,TRBJ2-2,TGTGCCACTGGGCGAAGCACCGGGGAGCTGTTTTTT,CATGRSTGELFF
-,-,TRBV12-3/TRBV12-4,TRBJ2-1,TGTGCCAGCAGTTACGGGCCCCGCGGGGAGCAGTTCTTC,CASSYGPRGEQFF
-,-,TRBV6-2/TRBV6-3,TRBJ1-6,TGTGCCAGCAGTCTCGGACCGAATTCACCCCTCCACTTT,CASSLGPNSPLHF
TRBD1,few,TRBV29-1,TRBJ1-2,TGCAGCGTTGATGGCCAAGCGGGACAGGGCTATGGCTACACCTTC,CSVDGQAGQGYGYTF
-,few,TRBV23-1,TRBJ1-2,TGCGCCAGCAGTCTAACATTGGACCGCCCCTATGGCTACACCTTC,CASSLTLDRPYGYTF
-,few,TRBV20-1,TRBJ1-3,TGCAGTGCTAGGATAGAAAACACCATATATTTT,CSARIENTIYF
-,-,TRBV24-1,TRBJ2-3,TGTGCCACCAGTGATTCAAGGGGGGAAGATACGCAGTATTTT,CATSDSRGEDTQYF
-,-,TRBV7-8,TRBJ2-2,TGTGCCAGCAGCTTAGGCTCGGCACCTGGGGAGCTGTTTTTT,CASSLGSAPGELFF
TRBD1,few,TRBV7-9,TRBJ1-5,TGTGCCAGCAGCCCTCCAGGGGGCGAGGGGCAGCCCCAGCATTTT,CASSPPGGEGQPQHF
-,-,TRBV9,TRBJ2-3,TGTGCCAGCAGCGCCGGACAAGAGACAGATACGCAGTATTTT,CASSAGQETDTQYF
TRBD1,-,TRBV4-2,TRBJ2-7,TGTGCCAGCAGCCAAGGGGGACAGCGATACGAGCAGTACTTC,CASSQGGQRYEQYF
-,-,TRBV20-1,TRBJ1-2,TGCAGTGCCCCGACAGGCTATGGCTACACCTTC,CSAPTGYGYTF
TRBD1,-,TRBV6-1,TRBJ2-1,TGTGCCAGCAGTGCCGGGACAGGGGACAATGAGCAGTTCTTC,CASSAGTGDNEQFF
TRBD2,few,TRBV4-1,TRBJ2-3,TGCGCCAGCAGCCAAGGGACGCGGGGGGCGGACCAGGATACGCAGTATTTT,CASSQGTRGADQDTQYF
-,-,TRBV3-1,TRBJ2-7,TGTGCCAGCAGCCAAGATGCGACGGCGAGCTCCTACGAGCAGTACTTC,CASSQDATASSYEQYF
-,few,TRBV7-2,TRBJ2-4,TGTGCCAGCAGCTTAGGGGCAGGGCGGGACATTCAGTACTTC,CASSLGAGRDIQYF
-,-,TRBV5-1,TRBJ1-4,TGCGCCAGCAGCCCAGACGGAGGCCGGGGTGAAAAACTGTTTTTT,CASSPDGGRGEKLFF
-,-,TRBV6-6,TRBJ1-1,TGTGCCAGCAGTTACTCAGGGGAGGGAACTGAAGCTTTCTTT,CASSYSGEGTEAFF
-,few,TRBV2,TRBJ1-5,TGTGCCAGCAGTTTCAGGCCCCCTAATCAGCCCCAGCATTTT,CASSFRPPNQPQHF